The sequence of this T cell receptor (beta chain) was determined in a study of T cells in Graves' hyperthyroidism and ophthalmopathy. Trimming stripped 4 bases from V and 3 bases from J, with 15 bases between. Germline V gene lookup returns CDR1 KGHDR and CDR2 SFDVKD. This CDR3 comprises 16 residues. Exclusions: uncontrolled infection, other autoimmune disease, pregnancy, lactation. Diagnoses were established using clinical symptoms, serum thyroxine and TRAb, thyroid ultrasound and orbital computed tomography. Study outcomes and limitations: Ophthalmopathy was told apart from stable hyperthyroidism by a 13 V-J model. Among thyroid clonotypes expanded above 0.001, most also appeared in blood.

From RNA transcripts, TCR beta CDR3 regions were amplified. The HTBI primer set served for first-round RT-PCR of the TCR CDR3. Each CDR3 protein gets one entry after TCRdb re-called the multiplex PCR reads with MiXCR. The sample records roughly 280,000 distinct CDR3 sequences, roughly 22% being singletons. As to this clonotype: The antigen is undetermined.

The TCR comes from a man between 25 and 39 years old with Graves' ophthalmopathy. The sequenced material came from blood. The genes are TRBV24-1 and TRBJ2-4, with D possibly matching TRBD2 (6 bases). The CDR3 DNA is TGTGCCACCAGTGAAGCCGGGAGAGGGAACAAAAACATTCAGTACTTC. Amino acids: CATSEAGRGNKNIQYF.